These 25 T cell receptor beta chains came from one sample sequenced in a study of blood T cell repertoires in COVID-19. Some clones are missing from TCRdb's copy, which holds only in-frame ones; the method was immunoSEQ multiplex PCR. Here the sample spans under 150,000 clones, approximately 84% being singletons. Sequenced sample: peripheral blood. The receptors shown here come from a woman between 50 and 59 years old who had recovered from COVID-19.

This clone was observed a few times. The chain links TRBV9 to TRBJ2-3, with 7 positions matching TRBD2. The germline gives CDR1 SGDLS, CDR2 YYNGEE. The CDR3 is 15 residues long. The ends lost 4 bases at V and 1 base at J; junction bases unmatched: 6. For the CDR3, the DNA is TGTGCCAGCAGCCCCCATGCGGGGGGCACAGATACGCAGTATTTT. It encodes CASSPHAGGTDTQYF.

This clone appeared a single time. This chain connects TRBV19 to TRBJ2-1, with 9 bases fitting TRBD1. The germline gives CDR1 LNHDA, CDR2 SQIVND (reference sequence). The CDR3 covers 15 residues. V gave up 7 bases and J gave up 2 bases; unmatched junction bases: 6. CDR3 coding DNA: TGTGCCAGTACCAGGGGACAGGGACCCTACAATGAGCAGTTCTTC. As protein: CASTRGQGPYNEQFF.

This chain joins TRBV11-2 and TRBJ1-3; no clear D gene. V lost 5 bases and J 8 bases, leaving 25 bases between the germline ends. CDR3 size: 17 residues. The V gene's germline CDR1 is SGHAT and CDR2 FQNNGV. CDR3 residues: CASSPRSQEGRDYTIYF. CDR3 nucleotide sequence: TGTGCCAGCAGCCCACGGTCGCAGGAAGGTCGTGATTACACCATATATTTT.

The chain employs TRBV7-2 and TRBJ2-1; 9 nucleotides agree with TRBD2. CDR3 length equals 19 residues. Looked up from germline, CDR1 is SGHTA and CDR2 is FQGNSA. The V gene end was trimmed by 1 base and the J gene end by 4 bases; junction bases not matched to a gene: 14. The CDR3 nucleotides are TGTGCCAGCAGCTTAGAAGCAGGGACTAGCAGCCAGACATACAATGAGCAGTTCTTC. It yields the protein CASSLEAGTSSQTYNEQFF.

This clone is a singleton in its sample. The CDR3 DNA is TGTGCCAGTAGTACCCAACAGGGTAGCTCCTATAATTCACCCCTCCACTTT. Its translation: CASSTQQGSSYNSPLHF. The chain is built from TRBV19 and TRBJ1-6; a possible D gene is TRBD1 (6 bases). Germline V gene lookup returns CDR1 LNHDA and CDR2 SQIVND (reference sequence). The CDR3 has 17 amino acids. Trimming took off 4 bases at V and 0 bases at J, with 13 bases between the two ends.

The rearrangement joins TRBV4-3 to TRBJ2-7, with TRBD2 as a possible D gene (6 bases). This CDR3 has 16 residues. V lost 1 base and J lost 2, with 15 bases in between. Germline CDR1 reads LGHNA; CDR2 reads YSLEER. The CDR3 here is CASSQAAGSLAYEQYF. The CDR3 nucleotides are TGCGCCAGCAGCCAAGCAGCGGGCAGCCTGGCCTACGAGCAGTACTTC.

This rearrangement joins TRBV15 to TRBJ1-1, with no clear D. The V end was cut by 2 bases, the J end by 0 bases, with 4 bases between. CDR1 and CDR2 from the germline V gene are LNHNV and YYDKDF (reference sequence). This CDR3 spans 13 amino acids. CDR3: CATSRSMNTEAFF. CDR3 DNA: TGTGCCACCAGCAGATCAATGAACACTGAAGCTTTCTTT.

J is TRBJ2-6 and V is TRBV30; the D gene is possibly TRBD1 (5 bases). CDR3 length: 13 residues. Germline lookup yields CDR1 GTSNPN and CDR2 SVGIG (reference sequence). Trimming stripped 8 bases from V and 2 bases from J, with 10 bases between. The CDR3 DNA reads TGTGCCCGTGGCAGGGCTGGGGCCAACGTCCTGACTTTC. Its protein product is CARGRAGANVLTF. Filled out from reference TRBV30 and TRBJ2-6, the complete variable domain reads SQTIHQWPATLVQPVGSPLSLECTVEGTSNPNLYWYRQAAGRGLQLLFYSVGIGQISSEVPQNLSASRPQDRQFILSSKKLLLSDSGFYLCARGRAGANVLTFGAGSRLTVL.

This clone was recorded a few times. This chain connects TRBV7-9 to TRBJ1-2; D gene ambiguous. The V end lost 1 base, the J end lost 7 bases, and 7 bases lay between the germline ends. Germline V gene lookup returns CDR1 SEHNR and CDR2 FQNEAQ (reference sequence). The CDR3 covers 12 residues. The CDR3 sequence: CASSLEPVGYTF. The CDR3, as DNA: TGTGCCAGCAGCTTAGAGCCTGTTGGCTACACCTTC. The complete variable domain, with remaining parts taken from reference TRBV7-9 and TRBJ1-2, reads DTGVSQNPRHKITKRGQNVTFRCDPISEHNRLYWYRQTLGQGPEFLTYFQNEAQLEKSRLLSDRFSAERPKGSFSTLEIQRTEQGDSAMYLCASSLEPVGYTFGSGTRLTVV.

J is TRBJ1-5 and V is TRBV27; no reliable D call. V lost 3 bases and J 6 bases, leaving 6 bases between the germline ends. Germline lookup yields CDR1 MNHEY and CDR2 SMNVEV (reference sequence). The CDR3 is made up of 12 amino acids. CDR3 protein: CASSFSGQPQHF. The CDR3, as DNA: TGTGCCAGCAGTTTCTCGGGTCAGCCCCAGCATTTT.

The chain joins TRBV14 to TRBJ1-1, with D perhaps matching TRBD1 (6 bases). Germline assignment: CDR1 SGHDN and CDR2 FVKESK. The CDR3 spans 14 residues. V was shortened by 2 bases and J by 7 bases, with 14 bases between the two germline ends. The CDR3, as DNA: TGTGCCAGCAGCCAACACCCGGTAGGGGGTGAAGCTTTCTTT. This translates into CASSQHPVGGEAFF.

The chain carries TRBV18 and TRBJ2-3, with 16 bases lining up with TRBD2. Germline-derived CDR1 and CDR2 are KGHSH and LQKENI. After removal of 8 bases from V and 2 bases from J, the junction contained 4 bases not matched to a gene. The CDR3 totals 16 residues. The CDR3 loop is CASIGTSGRATDTQYF. In DNA, the CDR3 is TGTGCCAGCATCGGGACTAGCGGGAGGGCCACAGATACGCAGTATTTT.

The CDR3 reads CASSLNSGGVYNEQFF. CDR3 DNA sequence: TGCGCCAGCAGCTTGAATAGCGGGGGAGTTTACAATGAGCAGTTCTTC. This rearrangement joins TRBV5-1 to TRBJ2-1; the match to TRBD2 covers 9 bases. The CDR3 totals 16 residues. Trimming cost V 1 base and J 4 bases; bases outside gene matches: 6. Germline CDR1 is SGHRS and CDR2 is YFSETQ.

This chain uses TRBV2 with TRBJ2-1, with a weak D call TRBD2 (6 bases). V was pared by 11 bases and J by 3 bases, with 8 bases between. Germline values: CDR1 SNHLY, CDR2 FYNNEI. The CDR3 loop spans 11 amino acids. CDR3 DNA sequence: TGTGCCGGCGGGGACTACAATGAGCAGTTCTTC. As protein: CAGGDYNEQFF. The full variable domain, its missing parts supplied by reference TRBV2 and TRBJ2-1, is EPEVTQTPSHQVTQMGQEVILRCVPISNHLYFYWYRQILGQKVEFLVSFYNNEISEKSEIFDDQFSVERPDGSNFTLKIRSTKLEDSAMYFCAGGDYNEQFFGPGTRLTVL.

The chain has TRBV5-1 and TRBJ2-7; 8 positions agree with TRBD1. The CDR3 contains 14 residues. The germline V gene has CDR1 SGHRS and CDR2 YFSETQ. V gave up 4 bases and J gave up 5 bases; unmatched junction bases: 8. DNA of the CDR3: TGCGCCAGCAGCGTTCAGGGGGCGCAGAACGAGCAGTACTTC. Protein sequence: CASSVQGAQNEQYF.

The chain carries TRBV24-1 and TRBJ2-4; D is perhaps TRBD2 (6 bases). The germline CDR1 and CDR2 sequences are KGHDR and SFDVKD. This CDR3 spans 15 amino acids. Trimming cost V 5 bases and J 5 bases, with 15 bases left between them. The CDR3 coding sequence is TGTGCCACCAGTGCTGGGTCGGGGGTTCAAAACATTCAGTACTTC. Its translation is CATSAGSGVQNIQYF.

The J gene is TRBJ2-2, the V gene TRBV2, with 10 bases lining up with TRBD1. Looked up from germline, CDR1 is SNHLY and CDR2 is FYNNEI. The CDR3 has 15 residues. The J segment lost 7 bases and the V segment lost 2 bases, leaving 4 bases of the junction unmatched. The CDR3 region is CASSEYGQGVGELFF. As DNA, the CDR3 is TGTGCCAGCAGTGAATACGGACAGGGGGTCGGGGAGCTGTTTTTT. The whole variable domain, remainder taken from reference TRBV2 and TRBJ2-2, is EPEVTQTPSHQVTQMGQEVILRCVPISNHLYFYWYRQILGQKVEFLVSFYNNEISEKSEIFDDQFSVERPDGSNFTLKIRSTKLEDSAMYFCASSEYGQGVGELFFGEGSRLTVL.

This chain connects TRBV7-9 to TRBJ2-7, with D possibly matching TRBD1 (5 bases). The ends were cut back, 0 bases at V and 2 bases at J, with 11 bases in the middle. Germline CDR1 and CDR2: SEHNR and FQNEAQ (reference sequence). The CDR3 runs to 15 residues. CDR3 coding DNA: TGTGCCAGCAGCTTAGCCGCGGACAATCCCTACGAGCAGTACTTC. Protein: CASSLAADNPYEQYF.

This rearrangement joins TRBV6-1 to TRBJ1-1; D call uncertain. The V gene's germline CDR1 is MNHNS and CDR2 SASEGT. Trimming shortened V by 3 bases and J by 0 bases, and 11 bases separated the two germline ends. The CDR3 has 15 amino acids. Written as DNA, the CDR3 is TGTGCCAGCAGTGATTCCGGGATTTTGAACACTGAAGCTTTCTTT. Translation: CASSDSGILNTEAFF.

V usage is TRBV28 and J usage is TRBJ2-7; 7 nucleotides match TRBD2. Germline V lookup: CDR1 MDHEN, CDR2 SYDVKM. The CDR3 extends over 15 amino acids. V gave up 7 bases and J gave up 4 bases; unmatched junction bases: 13. CDR3 DNA sequence: TGTGCCAGCAAGGGCCCCGGGGGAGGGTCTTACGAGCAGTACTTC. It codes for CASKGPGGGSYEQYF.

This chain links TRBV6-5 with TRBJ2-7, with 8 positions matching TRBD1. This CDR3 has 14 residues. The V and J ends lost 6 bases and 2 bases, in that order; junction bases with no gene match: 6. In germline, CDR1 is MNHEY, CDR2 SVGAGI. CDR3 protein: CASSTGTGTYEQYF. The CDR3 DNA reads TGTGCCAGCAGCACCGGGACAGGAACCTACGAGCAGTACTTC.

The chain combines TRBV2 with TRBJ2-1; 9 nucleotides line up with TRBD1. The trim removed 3 bases at V and 4 bases at J, leaving 16 bases unmatched. Germline CDR1 SNHLY, CDR2 FYNNEI. CDR3 size: 19 residues. CDR3 nucleotide sequence: TGTGCCAGCAGTGATGGGGGACAGGGAGCTCTCAGGGCTTACAATGAGCAGTTCTTC. Residues: CASSDGGQGALRAYNEQFF.

The chain joins TRBV2 to TRBJ1-6; TRBD1 aligns across 7 bases. V lost 5 bases to trimming and J lost 7 bases; unmatched junction nucleotides: 5. The CDR3 has 14 residues. Germline V gives CDR1 SNHLY, CDR2 FYNNEI. CDR3 bases: TGTGCCAGCAGTCCACAGGGGCTAAATTCACCCCTCCACTTT. Translating gives CASSPQGLNSPLHF.

This chain uses TRBV6-2 or TRBV6-3 with TRBJ1-2; no firm D call. V lost 0 bases, J lost 5 bases, and 22 bases lay in between. The CDR3 runs 18 residues. CDR1 and CDR2 from the germline V gene are MNHEY and SVGEGT. The CDR3 here is CASSYSIQAMRPGYGYTF. The CDR3 bases are TGTGCCAGCAGTTACTCGATTCAGGCAATGAGGCCGGGATATGGCTACACCTTC.

This rearrangement joins TRBV7-3 to TRBJ2-7, with a possible D match to TRBD2 (5 bases). This CDR3 is built from 16 residues. V was cut by 2 bases and J by 4 bases, with 18 bases left in between. Germline lookup yields CDR1 SGHTA and CDR2 FQGTGA. The CDR3 spells CASSLEPLVGRYEQYF. The CDR3 DNA sequence: TGTGCCAGCAGCTTAGAGCCCTTAGTGGGGAGATACGAGCAGTACTTC.